This TCR beta chain was captured by sequencing in a study of T cells in Graves' hyperthyroidism and ophthalmopathy. Findings and caveats of the study: Blood shared most expanded thyroid clonotypes above 0.001.

There were TCR beta CDR3 regions amplified from RNA transcripts. First-round RT-PCR with HTBI primers amplified the TCR CDR3 region. Each CDR3 protein is one row after TCRdb ran MiXCR on the multiplex PCR reads. The sample yields more than 650,000 distinct CDR3 sequences, 14% seen once. In its sample, this clonotype was seen a few times. What it recognizes is unknown. With 11 bases clipped from V and 2 bases from J, the junction kept 9 bases outside the gene matches. Germline lookup yields CDR1 SGHTA and CDR2 FQGNSA. The CDR3 is made up of 14 amino acids. Diagnosis relied on clinical symptoms, serum thyroxine and TRAb, thyroid ultrasound and orbital computed tomography.

The sequencing sample was made of blood. The V and J genes are TRBV7-2 and TRBJ2-7, with 10 bases matching TRBD1. This clonotype was sampled from a young woman with Graves' hyperthyroidism. The CDR3 DNA reads as TGTGCCTCAACCGGGACAGGGGCCACCTACGAGCAGTACTTC. Its protein product is CASTGTGATYEQYF.